This TCR beta chain was retrieved from a study of naive and memory T cell subsets. The study, taken as a whole, reports: Diversity fell and Gini index rose from naive through CM, EM, EMRA. Possibly reflecting memory cells re-expressing CD45RA, a few larger clonotypes occurred in naive repertoires, especially CD8. Between naive and memory subsets, TCR abundance power law exponents differed.

Cells stained for CD3, CD4, CD8, CD45RA and CD27 were sorted into four subsets. On this clonotype: Its antigen is unidentified.

An equimolar mix of two oligonucleotides served as the beta constant-region primer for TRBC1 and TRBC2. Ligated cDNA was amplified by four rounds of PCR with nested alpha and beta constant-region primers and SP2. The cDNA 3' end received a ligated single-stranded oligonucleotide carrying the SP2 primer and a 12-nucleotide UMI. Via MiXCR, TCRdb re-called the UMI-ligation and nested PCR reads, giving one row per CDR3 protein. The sample yields some 82,000 distinct CDR3 sequences, about 10% seen once. The origin of this receptor is a human donor in good health. The sample taken for sequencing was naive CD4+ T cells from blood.

CDR3 protein: CASTILSGVFGTGELFF. The CDR3 nucleotides are TGTGCCAGCACAATTCTATCCGGGGTATTCGGCACCGGGGAGCTGTTTTTT. This sequence joins TRBV11-3 and TRBJ2-2, with a tentative D call TRBD2 (5 bases). The CDR3 is 17 amino acids. V was shortened by 7 bases and J by 4 bases, with 22 bases between the two germline ends. Germline-derived CDR1 and CDR2 are SGHNT and YENEEA.